The 14 T cell receptor beta chains below come from one sample, sequenced in a study of blood T cell repertoires in COVID-19. The method was immunoSEQ multiplex PCR; TCRdb's version includes in-frame clones alone and lacks a portion of them. The repertoire holds some 150,000 clones, with around nine tenths as singletons. Sequenced input: peripheral blood. The receptor set was obtained from a woman between 65 and 79 years old with acute or convalescent COVID-19.

V and J are TRBV28 and TRBJ1-6, with TRBD1 as a possible D gene (5 bases). Trimming left V 6 bases short and J 8 bases short, with 20 bases between. Germline loops: CDR1 MDHEN, CDR2 SYDVKM. The CDR3 consists of 16 residues. CDR3 loop: CASSQGAAVTYSPLHF. CDR3 sequence (DNA): TGTGCCAGCAGCCAAGGGGCAGCCGTTACCTATTCACCCCTCCACTTT.

V gene TRBV15 combines with J gene TRBJ1-3, with D possibly TRBD1 on 6 matching bases. The CDR3 is 16 amino acids. V lost 3 bases to trimming and J lost 4 bases, with 16 bases between them. Germline CDR1 reads LNHNV; CDR2 reads YYDKDF (reference sequence). DNA of the CDR3: TGTGCCACCAGCAGCCCGACAGGCCCGCCAGGAAACACCATATATTTT. Its protein is CATSSPTGPPGNTIYF.

The gene calls are TRBV29-1 and TRBJ2-2; 10 bases align to TRBD2. CDR3 length: 15 residues. CDR1 and CDR2 (germline): SQVTM, ANQGSEA. The junction had 8 bases not matched to a gene; V was cut back by 6 bases and J by 4 bases. The DNA for the CDR3 is TGCAGCGTCCGAACGGGACTAGCGTCCACCGGGGAGCTGTTTTTT. Its translation is CSVRTGLASTGELFF.

This clone was seen a few times. V is TRBV3-1 (or the pseudogene TRBV3-2) and J is TRBJ1-6; D perhaps matches TRBD1 (5 bases). With 4 bases removed from V and 7 bases from J, the gap between germline ends came to 17 bases. The CDR3 spans 16 residues. Germline V CDR1 and CDR2: LGHDT, YNNKEL (reference sequence). This CDR3 is CASSRWRPRGNSPLHF. CDR3 sequence (DNA): TGTGCCAGCAGCCGTTGGAGGCCACGGGGGAATTCACCCCTCCACTTT.

The V call is TRBV10-3, the J call TRBJ2-3; perhaps TRBD1 as D (5 bases). The V gene's germline CDR1 is ENHRY and CDR2 SYGVKD. This CDR3 is 14 amino acids long. V was shortened by 4 bases and J by 0 bases, with 8 bases between the two germline ends. This CDR3 reads CAISGQPSTDTQYF. CDR3 DNA: TGTGCCATCAGTGGACAGCCAAGCACAGATACGCAGTATTTT.

The rearrangement joins TRBV10-3 to TRBJ2-5, with TRBD1 as a possible D gene (5 bases). This CDR3 region has 15 residues. Germline V gene data show CDR1 as ENHRY and CDR2 as SYGVKD. Trimming took off 8 bases at V and 0 bases at J, with 16 bases between the two ends. CDR3 coding DNA: TGTGCCATCGGGGCCATGACAGAGTACCAAGAGACCCAGTACTTC. Translating it yields CAIGAMTEYQETQYF.

The chain employs TRBV19 and TRBJ2-3; TRBD2 matches at 15 bases. V lost 5 bases to trimming and J lost 1 base; unmatched junction nucleotides: 7. The CDR3 runs to 18 residues. The germline gives CDR1 LNHDA, CDR2 SQIVND (reference sequence). The CDR3 bases are TGTGCCAGTAGTGAAGGACTAGCGGGGGGGCGGGGCACAGATACGCAGTATTTT. Amino acid sequence: CASSEGLAGGRGTDTQYF.

In its sample, this clone was seen once. The chain employs TRBV11-2 and TRBJ2-3; 11 bases match TRBD2. V lost 4 bases, J lost 1 base, and 4 bases stayed unmatched. The germline V gene has CDR1 SGHAT and CDR2 FQNNGV. The CDR3 length is 16 residues. The DNA of the CDR3 is TGTGCCAGCAGCTCCCCACTAGCGGGAGGCACAGATACGCAGTATTTT. This sequence encodes CASSSPLAGGTDTQYF.

The V call is TRBV6-2 or TRBV6-3, the J call TRBJ1-6, with no clear D. This CDR3 has 13 amino acids. The germline gives CDR1 MNHEY, CDR2 SVGEGT. V gave up 4 bases and J gave up 6 bases, with 7 bases separating them. For the CDR3, the DNA is TGTGCCAGCAGTTTGGACTTTAATTCACCCCTCCACTTT. It specifies CASSLDFNSPLHF.

V is TRBV28 and J is TRBJ1-4; D may be TRBD1 (5 bases). Trimming took off 8 bases at V and 8 bases at J, with 18 bases between the two ends. The CDR3 is made up of 14 amino acids. CDR1 and CDR2 from the germline V gene are MDHEN and SYDVKM. The chain's CDR3 is CASGRGAAGEKLFF. The CDR3 region has the DNA TGTGCCAGCGGGCGCGGGGCGGCAGGGGAAAAACTGTTTTTT.

This clone was counted a single time. J is TRBJ2-5 and V is TRBV18, with a possible D match to TRBD1 (6 bases). This CDR3 is 14 amino acids long. The V gene lost 6 bases and the J gene lost 5 bases, with 16 bases spanning the gap. Germline lookup yields CDR1 KGHSH and CDR2 LQKENI. The CDR3 bases are TGTGCCAGCTCCCAAGGACAGCCGCCGGAGACCCAGTACTTC. It translates to CASSQGQPPETQYF.

This clone was seen once. The chain couples TRBV10-3 to TRBJ1-6; no clear D gene. V shed 7 bases and J shed 7 bases, with 11 bases lying between them. Per germline, CDR1 ENHRY and CDR2 SYGVKD. The length of the CDR3 is 13 residues. DNA for the CDR3: TGTGCCATCAAACGCGACGGGAATTCACCCCTCCACTTT. Translated: CAIKRDGNSPLHF.

This chain joins TRBV6-5 and TRBJ2-3; TRBD2 aligns across 9 bases. Germline loops: CDR1 MNHEY, CDR2 SVGAGI. CDR3 length: 15 amino acids. Trimming removed 5 bases from V and 6 bases from J; junction bases left unmatched: 9. CDR3 residues: CASSPSGARSDTQYF. CDR3 sequence (DNA): TGTGCCAGCAGTCCTAGCGGGGCTCGATCCGATACGCAGTATTTT.

The gene calls are TRBV7-8 and TRBJ1-4, with D unresolved. The CDR3 length is 14 residues. CDR1 is SGHVS and CDR2 is FQNEAQ in the germline V gene. The germline V and J ends were trimmed by 2 bases and 0 bases, with 4 bases remaining between them. The CDR3 protein is CASSLISTNEKLFF. The CDR3 DNA follows: TGTGCCAGCAGCTTAATCTCAACTAATGAAAAACTGTTTTTT.